The 17 T cell receptor beta chains in this list originate from one sample, sequenced in a study of PD-L1 blockade in urothelial cancer. The time point is: pretreatment peripheral blood. Sequencing used immunoSEQ multiplex PCR; TCRdb keeps in-frame clones, though not all of them. The repertoire holds about 86,000 clones, with 85% to 90% as singletons. This sample comprised PBMCs, obtained around atezolizumab (anti-PD-L1) treatment. These receptors all stem from a man aged 55 to 70 with urothelial cancer.

The chain joins TRBV28 to TRBJ1-2, with D unclear. V was shortened by 5 bases and J by 1 base, with 5 bases between the two germline ends. The germline gives CDR1 MDHEN, CDR2 SYDVKM. The CDR3 extends over 12 amino acids. CDR3: CASSRGNYGYTF. CDR3 sequence (DNA): TGTGCCAGCAGTAGAGGTAACTATGGCTACACCTTC.

The V and J genes are TRBV11-2 and TRBJ1-1; 7 bases fit TRBD1. J was trimmed by 4 bases and V by 5 bases; bases with no gene match: 4. Germline V gene sequence: CDR1 SGHAT, CDR2 FQNNGV. The CDR3 is 13 amino acids. In nucleotides, the CDR3 is TGTGCCAGCAGCAATGACAGGGTCACTGAAGCTTTCTTT. Protein sequence: CASSNDRVTEAFF.

This clone was detected only a few times. The genes are TRBV6-1 and TRBJ2-1; TRBD1 matches at 9 bases. Germline assignment: CDR1 MNHNS and CDR2 SASEGT. V shed 1 base and J 15 bases; nucleotides not matched to a gene: 10. The CDR3 has 14 amino acids. The CDR3: CASSEGYGTGQGFF. In DNA form, the CDR3 reads TGTGCCAGCAGTGAAGGATATGGGACGGGACAGGGGTTCTTC.

This chain links TRBV21-1 with TRBJ2-7; the tabulated D call, TRBD1, remains unverified against the DNA. TRBV21-1 is listed as a pseudogene. This CDR3 spans 14 amino acids. CDR3 protein: CATKRGGDSYEQYF. In DNA form, the CDR3 reads TGTGCCACGAAGAGAGGGGGCGACTCCTACGAGCAGTACTTC.

The chain joins TRBV6-1 to TRBJ1-5; possibly TRBD1 for D (6 bases). Germline V lookup: CDR1 MNHNS, CDR2 SASEGT. CDR3 size: 16 residues. The V and J ends lost 1 base and 10 bases respectively, with 20 bases between them. The CDR3 region has the DNA TGTGCCAGCAGTGAAGGCCCGGGACACCGTAGTTTACCCCAGCATTTT. Its translation is CASSEGPGHRSLPQHF.

This clone came up once. The chain is built from TRBV10-2 and TRBJ1-3; 10 nucleotides align to TRBD1. The CDR3 totals 14 residues. Germline V lookup: CDR1 WSHSY, CDR2 SAAADI. V lost 6 bases and J lost 3; bases outside the gene matches: 2. CDR3 sequence reads: CASRGQGSGNTIYF. The CDR3 DNA reads as TGCGCCAGCAGGGGACAGGGGAGTGGAAACACCATATATTTT.

V and J are TRBV19 and TRBJ1-2; no reliable D call. The germline CDR1 and CDR2 sequences are LNHDA and SQIVND (reference sequence). The germline V and J ends were trimmed by 6 bases and 9 bases, with 14 bases remaining between them. This CDR3 comprises 12 residues. The CDR3 here is CASSNNPGRYTF. The CDR3 bases are TGTGCCAGTAGCAATAATCCTGGGCGCTACACCTTC.

The count of this clone is one. The chain employs TRBV7-9 and TRBJ2-4, with D possibly being TRBD2 (5 bases). There are 15 residues in the CDR3. The germline V gene encodes CDR1 SEHNR and CDR2 FQNEAQ (reference sequence). V gave up 1 base and J gave up 7 bases, with 14 bases separating them. CDR3 loop: CASSLEGGGANIQYF. The CDR3 DNA sequence: TGTGCCAGCAGCTTAGAAGGCGGAGGAGCGAACATTCAGTACTTC.

The V and J genes are TRBV4-1 and TRBJ1-2; D is uncertain. The germline V and J ends were trimmed by 5 bases and 11 bases, with 12 bases remaining between them. The CDR3 sequence is 11 residues long. Germline assignment: CDR1 MGHRA and CDR2 YSYEKL. CDR3 loop: CASSSRAGYTF. The DNA for the CDR3 is TGCGCCAGCAGCTCCCGCGCCGGGTACACCTTC.

The V call is TRBV9, the J call TRBJ2-1; a weak D match, TRBD2 (6 bases). This CDR3 spans 13 amino acids. The V end lost 0 bases, the J end lost 13 bases, and 14 bases lay between the germline ends. The germline V gene has CDR1 SGDLS and CDR2 YYNGEE. The CDR3 reads CASSVGSAGRQFF. DNA of the CDR3: TGTGCCAGCAGCGTAGGGTCTGCCGGGAGACAGTTCTTC.

The rearrangement joins TRBV10-3 to TRBJ2-7, with 9 bases identical to TRBD2. The ends lost 6 bases at V and 4 bases at J; junction bases unmatched: 13. This CDR3 has 16 amino acids. Germline V lookup: CDR1 ENHRY, CDR2 SYGVKD. This CDR3 reads CAISKTRTSVEYEQYF. The DNA of the CDR3 is TGTGCCATCAGCAAGACCCGGACTAGCGTGGAATACGAGCAGTACTTC.

This rearrangement joins TRBV27 to TRBJ2-7; 13 bases are a match to TRBD2. CDR3 length: 15 residues. Per the germline V gene, CDR1 is MNHEY and CDR2 is SMNVEV (reference sequence). V gave up 3 bases and J gave up 6 bases; unmatched junction bases: 5. The CDR3 reads CASSFTSGRAGEQYF. In DNA, the CDR3 is TGTGCCAGCAGTTTTACTAGCGGGAGGGCGGGCGAGCAGTACTTC.

The V gene is TRBV11-3, the J gene TRBJ1-2, with 7 nucleotides matching TRBD1. Per the germline V gene, CDR1 is SGHNT and CDR2 is YENEEA. This CDR3 is 14 amino acids long. The V and J ends lost 2 bases and 7 bases, in that order; junction bases with no gene match: 7. The CDR3 sequence: CASSLLQGSGGYTF. In DNA, the CDR3 is TGTGCCAGCAGCTTACTACAGGGGTCTGGTGGCTACACCTTC.

The chain employs TRBV5-1 and TRBJ2-3; no clear D. Looked up from germline, CDR1 is SGHRS and CDR2 is YFSETQ. This CDR3 has 13 residues. The V gene lost 4 bases and the J gene lost 4 bases, with 10 bases spanning the gap. CDR3 DNA: TGCGCCAGCAGCCCCGTAGTGGCAGATACGCAGTATTTT. Translated, it gives CASSPVVADTQYF. Combining the CDR3 with reference TRBV5-1 and TRBJ2-3 gives the whole variable domain KAGVTQTPRYLIKTRGQQVTLSCSPISGHRSVSWYQQTPGQGLQFLFEYFSETQRNKGNFPGRFSGRQFSNSRSEMNVSTLELGDSALYLCASSPVVADTQYFGPGTRLTVL.

V is TRBV5-1 and J is TRBJ2-1, with D maybe TRBD1 (6 bases). This CDR3 has 15 residues. Germline V CDR1 and CDR2: SGHRS, YFSETQ. V lost 0 bases and J 8 bases, leaving 15 bases between the germline ends. CDR3 residues: CASSLEQGGGDEQFF. DNA for the CDR3: TGCGCCAGCAGCTTGGAACAGGGTGGGGGAGATGAGCAGTTCTTC.

Only a few counts were recorded for this clone. This chain connects TRBV5-1 to TRBJ1-2; D unclear. The V end lost 4 bases, the J end lost 5 bases, and 15 bases lay between the germline ends. Germline V gene lookup returns CDR1 SGHRS and CDR2 YFSETQ. This CDR3 has 14 amino acids. The CDR3 DNA sequence: TGCGCCAGCAGCGAAACCGGGTCTGTTTATGGCTACACCTTC. Translating it yields CASSETGSVYGYTF.

The rearrangement uses TRBV6-6 and TRBJ2-7; perhaps TRBD1 as D (6 bases). The CDR3 is 14 residues long. From germline, CDR1 is MNHNY and CDR2 SVGAGI (reference sequence). The V end lost 2 bases, the J end lost 4 bases, and 12 bases lay between the germline ends. CDR3 coding DNA: TGTGCCAGCAGTTACCGGACAGATACTTACGAGCAGTACTTC. Its protein is CASSYRTDTYEQYF.